The 3 T cell receptor beta chains below were found in one sample sequenced in a study of PD-L1 blockade in urothelial cancer. Assay: immunoSEQ multiplex PCR; the TCRdb copy retains only in-frame clones and omits some. The sample lists some 40,000 clones; about 90% were seen once. Time point specified: peripheral blood 6 weeks after treatment start. This specimen was PBMCs, taken around atezolizumab (anti-PD-L1) treatment. The receptors come from a man in his 70s with urothelial cancer.

The rearrangement joins TRBV13 to TRBJ2-1, with 11 bases fitting TRBD2. V shed 5 bases and J 0 bases; nucleotides not matched to a gene: 3. The CDR3 totals 16 residues. Germline CDR1 is PRHDT and CDR2 is FYEKMQ (reference sequence). The CDR3 nucleotides are TGTGCCAGCAGCCGGGGACTAGCGGACTCCTACAATGAGCAGTTCTTC. Translated: CASSRGLADSYNEQFF.

The chain uses TRBV28 and TRBJ2-7, with D perhaps TRBD2 (7 bases). Germline assignment: CDR1 MDHEN and CDR2 SYDVKM. The V end was cut by 8 bases, the J end by 10 bases, with 15 bases between. There are 11 residues in the CDR3. The CDR3 spells CASAPRGGQYF. The CDR3 coding sequence is TGTGCCAGCGCCCCCCGCGGGGGCCAGTACTTC. The full variable domain, in which reference TRBV28 and TRBJ2-7 provide the parts outside the CDR3, is DVKVTQSSRYLVKRTGEKVFLECVQDMDHENMFWYRQDPGLGLRLIYFSYDVKMKEKGDIPEGYSVSREKKERFSLILESASTNQTSMYLCASAPRGGQYFGPGTRLTVT.

This chain uses TRBV28 with TRBJ2-3; 9 bases align to TRBD2. The CDR3 covers 17 residues. CDR1 and CDR2 (germline): MDHEN, SYDVKM. V lost 6 bases and J lost 7; bases outside the gene matches: 17. The CDR3 DNA reads as TGTGCCAGCAGCGAAAAAGGGGCGGGAGGGGACTTGTATACGCAGTATTTT. Translation gives CASSEKGAGGDLYTQYF.